The rows below give T cell receptor beta chains drawn from one sample of a study of T cell changes during pregnancy in multiple sclerosis. Libraries were prepared by immunoSEQ multiplex PCR; TCRdb keeps only in-frame clonotypes and omits some of them. The data show around 36,000 clones, about 91% seen once. The material was CD8+ T cells from peripheral blood mononuclear cells, obtained before pregnancy. These receptors originate from a female donor with multiple sclerosis, enrolled in a pregnancy study. The CDR3 runs from the conserved cysteine through the conserved F or W. D genes are given only for firm matches. Clone size is shown for a subset of rows, as once, few, many or a class of expanded clone.

size	J	D	V	CDR3	DNA
NA	TRBJ1-1	TRBD1	TRBV6-6	CASSYGTVDTEAFF	TGTGCCAGCAGTTACGGGACAGTCGACACTGAAGCTTTCTTT
NA	TRBJ2-2	TRBD1	TRBV4-2	CASSQPGGGLTNTGELFF	TGTGCCAGCAGCCAGCCAGGGGGCGGCCTTACGAACACCGGGGAGCTGTTTTTT
once	TRBJ2-3	TRBD2	TRBV9	CASSVAASGITDTQYF	TGTGCCAGCAGCGTAGCGGCTAGCGGTATTACAGATACGCAGTATTTT
NA	TRBJ1-1	NA	TRBV27	CASSVASRHTEAFF	TGTGCCAGCAGTGTCGCGAGTCGTCACACTGAAGCTTTCTTT
NA	TRBJ2-5	NA	TRBV28	CASSPVDPAGETQYF	TGTGCCAGCAGTCCGGTCGACCCTGCGGGAGAGACCCAGTACTTC
NA	TRBJ2-1	NA	TRBV11-2	CASSFSTGNEQFF	TGTGCCAGCAGCTTCAGCACGGGGAATGAGCAGTTCTTC
NA	TRBJ1-1	TRBD1	TRBV27	CASSYGTENTEAFF	TGTGCCAGCAGTTATGGGACAGAAAACACTGAAGCTTTCTTT
NA	TRBJ2-1	NA	TRBV7-6	CASSQTVDNEQFF	TGTGCCAGCAGCCAAACAGTGGACAATGAGCAGTTCTTC
NA	TRBJ2-1	TRBD2	TRBV15	CATSRAGGPNEQFF	TGTGCCACCAGCAGAGCGGGAGGCCCCAATGAGCAGTTCTTC
NA	TRBJ2-1	NA	TRBV27	CASSRDNEQFF	TGTGCCAGCAGTCGGGACAATGAGCAGTTCTTC
NA	TRBJ2-2	TRBD1	TRBV6-1	CASSERTGGWTGELFF	TGTGCCAGCAGTGAAAGGACAGGGGGCTGGACCGGGGAGCTGTTTTTT
NA	TRBJ2-1	TRBD2	TRBV5-6	CASSPAGTNLHNEQFF	TGTGCCAGCAGCCCAGCCGGGACTAACCTCCACAATGAGCAGTTCTTC